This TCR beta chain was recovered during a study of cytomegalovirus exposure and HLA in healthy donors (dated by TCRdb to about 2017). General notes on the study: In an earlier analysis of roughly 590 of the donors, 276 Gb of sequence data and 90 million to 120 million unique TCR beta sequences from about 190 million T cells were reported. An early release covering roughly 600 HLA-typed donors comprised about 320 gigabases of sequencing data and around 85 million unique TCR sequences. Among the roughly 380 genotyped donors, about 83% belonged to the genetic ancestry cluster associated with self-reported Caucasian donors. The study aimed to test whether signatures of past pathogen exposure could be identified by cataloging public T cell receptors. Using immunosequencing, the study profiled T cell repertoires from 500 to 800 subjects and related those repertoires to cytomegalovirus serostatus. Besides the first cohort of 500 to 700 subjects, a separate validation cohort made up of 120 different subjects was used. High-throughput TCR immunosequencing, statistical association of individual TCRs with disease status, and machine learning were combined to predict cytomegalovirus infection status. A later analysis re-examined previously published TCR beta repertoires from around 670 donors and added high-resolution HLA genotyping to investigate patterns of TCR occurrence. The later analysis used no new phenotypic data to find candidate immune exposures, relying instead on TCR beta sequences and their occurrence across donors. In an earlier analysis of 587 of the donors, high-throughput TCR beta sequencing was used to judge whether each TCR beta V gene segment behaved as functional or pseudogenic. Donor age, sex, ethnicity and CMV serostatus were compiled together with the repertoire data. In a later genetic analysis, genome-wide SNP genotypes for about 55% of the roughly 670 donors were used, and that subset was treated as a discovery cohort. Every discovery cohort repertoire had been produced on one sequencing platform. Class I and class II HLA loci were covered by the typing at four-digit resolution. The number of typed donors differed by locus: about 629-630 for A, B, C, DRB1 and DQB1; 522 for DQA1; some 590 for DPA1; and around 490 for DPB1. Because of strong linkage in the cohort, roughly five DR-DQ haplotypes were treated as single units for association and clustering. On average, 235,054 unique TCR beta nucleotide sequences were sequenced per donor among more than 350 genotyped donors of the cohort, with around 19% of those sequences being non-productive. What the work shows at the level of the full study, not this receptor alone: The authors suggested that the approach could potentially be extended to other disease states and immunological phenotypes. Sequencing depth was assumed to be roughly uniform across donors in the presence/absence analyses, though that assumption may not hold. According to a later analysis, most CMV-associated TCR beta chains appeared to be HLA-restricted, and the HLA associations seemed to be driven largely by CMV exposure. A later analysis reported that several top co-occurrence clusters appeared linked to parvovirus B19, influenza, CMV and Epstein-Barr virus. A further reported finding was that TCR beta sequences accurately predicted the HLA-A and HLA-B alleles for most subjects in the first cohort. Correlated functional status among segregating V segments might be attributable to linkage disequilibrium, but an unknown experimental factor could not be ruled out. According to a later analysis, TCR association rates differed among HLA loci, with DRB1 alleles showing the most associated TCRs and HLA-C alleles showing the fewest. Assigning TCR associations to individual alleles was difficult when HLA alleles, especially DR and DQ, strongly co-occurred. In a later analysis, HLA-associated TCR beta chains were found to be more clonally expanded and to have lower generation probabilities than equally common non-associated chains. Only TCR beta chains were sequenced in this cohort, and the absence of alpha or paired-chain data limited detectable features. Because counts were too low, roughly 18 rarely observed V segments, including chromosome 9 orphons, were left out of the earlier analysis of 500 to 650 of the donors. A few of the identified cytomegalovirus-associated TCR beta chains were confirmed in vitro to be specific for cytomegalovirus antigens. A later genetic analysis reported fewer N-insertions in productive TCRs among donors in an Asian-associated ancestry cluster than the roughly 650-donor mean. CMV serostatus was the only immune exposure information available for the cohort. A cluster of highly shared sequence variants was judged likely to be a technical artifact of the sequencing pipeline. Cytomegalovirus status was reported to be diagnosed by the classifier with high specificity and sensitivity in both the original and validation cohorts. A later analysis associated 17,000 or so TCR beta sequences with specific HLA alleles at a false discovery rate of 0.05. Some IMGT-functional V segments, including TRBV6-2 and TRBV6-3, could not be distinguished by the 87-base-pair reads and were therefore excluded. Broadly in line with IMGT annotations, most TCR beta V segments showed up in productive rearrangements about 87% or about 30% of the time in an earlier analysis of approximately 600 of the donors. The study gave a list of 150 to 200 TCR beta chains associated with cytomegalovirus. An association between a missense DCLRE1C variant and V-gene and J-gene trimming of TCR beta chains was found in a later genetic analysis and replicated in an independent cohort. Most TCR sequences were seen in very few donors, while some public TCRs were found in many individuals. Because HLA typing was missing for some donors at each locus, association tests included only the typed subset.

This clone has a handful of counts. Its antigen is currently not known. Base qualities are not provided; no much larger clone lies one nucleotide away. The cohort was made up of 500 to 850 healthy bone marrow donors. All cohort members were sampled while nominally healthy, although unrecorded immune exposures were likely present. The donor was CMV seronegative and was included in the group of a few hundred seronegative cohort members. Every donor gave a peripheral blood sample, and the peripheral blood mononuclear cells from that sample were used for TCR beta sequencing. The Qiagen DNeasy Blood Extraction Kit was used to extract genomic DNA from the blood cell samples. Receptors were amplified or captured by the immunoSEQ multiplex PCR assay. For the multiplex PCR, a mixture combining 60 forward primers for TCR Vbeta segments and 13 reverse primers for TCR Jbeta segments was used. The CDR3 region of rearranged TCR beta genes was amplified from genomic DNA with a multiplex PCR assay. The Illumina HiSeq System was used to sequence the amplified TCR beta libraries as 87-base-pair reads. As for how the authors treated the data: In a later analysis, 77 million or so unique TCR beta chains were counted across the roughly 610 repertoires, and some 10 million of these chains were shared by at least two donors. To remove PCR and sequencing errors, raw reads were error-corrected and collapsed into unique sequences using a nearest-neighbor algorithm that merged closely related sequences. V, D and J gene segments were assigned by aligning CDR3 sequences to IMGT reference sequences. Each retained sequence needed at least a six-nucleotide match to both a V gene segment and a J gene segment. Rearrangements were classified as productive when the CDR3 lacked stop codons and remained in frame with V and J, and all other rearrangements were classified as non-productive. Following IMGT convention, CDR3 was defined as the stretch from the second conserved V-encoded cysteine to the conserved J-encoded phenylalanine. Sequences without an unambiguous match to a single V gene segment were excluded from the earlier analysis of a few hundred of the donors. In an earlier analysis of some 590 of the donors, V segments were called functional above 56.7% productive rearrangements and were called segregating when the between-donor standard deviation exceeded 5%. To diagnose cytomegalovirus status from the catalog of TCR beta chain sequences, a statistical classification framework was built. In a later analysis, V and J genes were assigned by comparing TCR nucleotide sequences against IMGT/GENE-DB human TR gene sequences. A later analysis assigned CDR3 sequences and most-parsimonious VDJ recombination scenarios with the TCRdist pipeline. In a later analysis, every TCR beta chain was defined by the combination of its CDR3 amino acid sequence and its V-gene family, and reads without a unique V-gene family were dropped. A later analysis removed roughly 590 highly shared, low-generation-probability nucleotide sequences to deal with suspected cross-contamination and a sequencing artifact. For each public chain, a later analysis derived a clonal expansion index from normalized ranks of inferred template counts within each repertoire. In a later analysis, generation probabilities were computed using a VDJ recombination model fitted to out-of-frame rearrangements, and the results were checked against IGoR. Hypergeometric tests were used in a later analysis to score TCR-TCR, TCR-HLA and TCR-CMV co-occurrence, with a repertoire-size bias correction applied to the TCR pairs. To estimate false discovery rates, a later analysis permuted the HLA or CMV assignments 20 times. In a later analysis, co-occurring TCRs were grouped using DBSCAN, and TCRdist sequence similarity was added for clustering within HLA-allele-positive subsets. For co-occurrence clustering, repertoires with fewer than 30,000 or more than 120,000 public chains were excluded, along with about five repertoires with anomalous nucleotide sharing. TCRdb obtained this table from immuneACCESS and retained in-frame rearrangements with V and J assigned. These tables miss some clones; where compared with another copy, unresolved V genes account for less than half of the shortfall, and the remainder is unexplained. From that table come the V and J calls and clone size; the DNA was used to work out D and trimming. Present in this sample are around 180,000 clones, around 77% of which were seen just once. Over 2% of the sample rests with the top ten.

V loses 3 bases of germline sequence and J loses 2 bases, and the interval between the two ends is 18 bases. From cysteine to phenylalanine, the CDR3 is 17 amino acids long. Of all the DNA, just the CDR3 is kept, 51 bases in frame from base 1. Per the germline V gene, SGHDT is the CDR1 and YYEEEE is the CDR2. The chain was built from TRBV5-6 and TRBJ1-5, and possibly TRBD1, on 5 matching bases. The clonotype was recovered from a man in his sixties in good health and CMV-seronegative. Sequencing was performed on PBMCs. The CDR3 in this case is CASSSRRPGGGNQPQHF. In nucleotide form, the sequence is TGTGCCAGCAGCTCCCGTCGACCCGGAGGGGGCAATCAGCCCCAGCATTTT.